The 25 T cell receptor beta chains in this list originate from one sample, sequenced in a study of Ad26.COV2.S vaccination and SARS-CoV-2 variants. Treatment described: about 20 received Ad26.COV2.S at low or high dose, single or two shots; about 5 received placebo; per-sample allocation not given. Collection of the samples took place on day 63 after the first injection of vaccine or placebo. Repertoires were generated with immunoSEQ multiplex PCR, while TCRdb's copy carries only in-frame clones and drops some. The sample holds about 350,000 clones, about 85% seen once. The specimen comprised peripheral blood, sampled in a trial of Ad26.COV2.S vaccine versus placebo. All receptors derive from a person between 18 and 60 years old who received the Ad26.COV2.S COVID-19 vaccine or a placebo.

The rearrangement joins TRBV12-3 or TRBV12-4 to TRBJ1-3; D gene ambiguous. Trimming stripped 7 bases from V and 3 bases from J, with 10 bases between. The CDR3 extends over 13 amino acids. CDR3 coding DNA: TGTGCCAGCACATTAAGGTTTGGAAACACCATATATTTT. Translation: CASTLRFGNTIYF.

A word on this clone: In the same sample, other DNA sequences code for this CDR3. This rearrangement joins TRBV18 to TRBJ2-7; TRBD1 aligns across 10 bases. From germline, CDR1 is KGHSH and CDR2 LQKENI. The CDR3 loop spans 14 amino acids. The J segment lost 5 bases and the V segment lost 6 bases, leaving 7 bases of the junction unmatched. The CDR3 coding sequence is TGTGCCAGCTCTCCCGGGACAGGGGTCCACGAGCAGTACTTC. This translates into CASSPGTGVHEQYF. The full variable domain, in which reference TRBV18 and TRBJ2-7 provide the parts outside the CDR3, is NAGVMQNPRHLVRRRGQEARLRCSPMKGHSHVYWYRQLPEEGLKFMVYLQKENIIDESGMPKERFSAEFPKEGPSILRIQQVVRGDSAAYFCASSPGTGVHEQYFGPGTRLTVT.

The chain combines TRBV7-8 with TRBJ1-5; 7 bases match TRBD1. V dropped 2 bases and J dropped 4; count of bases not matched to a gene: 11. The germline V gene encodes CDR1 SGHVS and CDR2 FQNEAQ. The CDR3 covers 17 residues. CDR3: CASSLPRRTGVNQPQHF. The CDR3 coding sequence is TGTGCCAGCAGCTTACCCCGCCGGACAGGTGTTAATCAGCCCCAGCATTTT.

This rearrangement joins TRBV4-1 to TRBJ2-1; D remains ambiguous. The germline V and J ends were trimmed by 5 bases and 7 bases, with 24 bases remaining between them. The CDR3 covers 17 residues. CDR1 is MGHRA and CDR2 is YSYEKL in the germline V gene. The CDR3 sequence: CASSLTPSRSQWNEQFF. For the CDR3, the DNA is TGCGCCAGCAGCTTGACCCCGAGTCGGTCGCAATGGAATGAGCAGTTCTTC.

The chain recombines TRBV18 with TRBJ2-7; TRBD1 matches 9 bases. Unmatched junction bases numbered 6, after V lost 3 bases and J lost 6 bases. The CDR3 has 14 residues. Germline CDR1 and CDR2: KGHSH and LQKENI. DNA for the CDR3: TGTGCCAGCTCACCCGGGACAGGGTGGGGCGAGCAGTACTTC. It is translated as CASSPGTGWGEQYF.

This clone was counted between two and nine times. The V call is TRBV6-1, the J call TRBJ1-5, with D perhaps TRBD1 (6 bases). Germline CDR1 and CDR2: MNHNS and SASEGT. CDR3 length: 16 residues. V was cut by 4 bases and J by 2 bases, with 15 bases left in between. CDR3: CASSVQGLGGNQPQHF. CDR3 nucleotide sequence: TGTGCCAGCAGTGTACAGGGTTTGGGTGGCAATCAGCCCCAGCATTTT.

The chain joins TRBV10-3 to TRBJ1-1; TRBD1 is a possible D gene (5 bases). V lost 10 bases, J lost 2 bases, and 14 bases lay in between. The CDR3 contains 13 residues. The germline gives CDR1 ENHRY, CDR2 SYGVKD. CDR3 sequence: CATRVEVNTEAFF. Here the CDR3 DNA reads TGTGCCACCAGGGTCGAGGTTAACACTGAAGCTTTCTTT.

The V gene is TRBV5-1, the J gene TRBJ2-1; either TRBD1 or TRBD2 may fit D (5 bases each). This CDR3 comprises 15 residues. The germline V gene has CDR1 SGHRS and CDR2 YFSETQ. The V gene lost 0 bases and the J gene lost 10 bases, with 17 bases spanning the gap. DNA for the CDR3: TGCGCCAGCAGCTTGGCCGGGACCGGGTCCAAGGAGCAGTTCTTC. As protein: CASSLAGTGSKEQFF.

V gene TRBV25-1 combines with J gene TRBJ1-3; D gene uncertain. The CDR3 consists of 14 residues. Deletions cut 7 bases from V and 0 bases from J, with 10 bases between. Germline CDR1 is MGHDK and CDR2 is SYGVNS. The CDR3 DNA follows: TGTGCCAGCAAACCAACTCTCTCTGGAAACACCATATATTTT. It specifies CASKPTLSGNTIYF. Full variable domain (remainder filled in from reference TRBV25-1 and TRBJ1-3): EADIYQTPRYLVIGTGKKITLECSQTMGHDKMYWYQQDPGMELHLIHYSYGVNSTEKGDLSSESTVSRIRTEHFPLTLESARPSHTSQYLCASKPTLSGNTIYFGEGSWLTVV.

The chain joins TRBV7-2 to TRBJ2-5; TRBD2 aligns across 16 bases. The CDR3 totals 16 residues. CDR1 and CDR2 from the germline V gene are SGHTA and FQGNSA. Trimming removed 0 bases from V and 5 bases from J; junction bases left unmatched: 0. CDR3 DNA: TGTGCCAGCAGCTTAGCGGGACTAGCGGGAGGGGAGACCCAGTACTTC. Its protein is CASSLAGLAGGETQYF.

The chain uses TRBV7-9 and TRBJ2-5, with D possibly called TRBD1 or TRBD2 (5 bases each). The germline gives CDR1 SEHNR, CDR2 FQNEAQ (reference sequence). Trimming removed 5 bases from V and 3 bases from J, with 19 bases in between. The CDR3 has 16 amino acids. CDR3 sequence (DNA): TGTGCCAGCAGCCCGCCATCCCGGGGCAACGAAGAGACCCAGTACTTC. Protein sequence: CASSPPSRGNEETQYF. The full variable domain, rest sourced from reference TRBV7-9 and TRBJ2-5, is DTGVSQNPRHKITKRGQNVTFRCDPISEHNRLYWYRQTLGQGPEFLTYFQNEAQLEKSRLLSDRFSAERPKGSFSTLEIQRTEQGDSAMYLCASSPPSRGNEETQYFGPGTRLLVL.

This sequence joins TRBV6-2 or TRBV6-3 and TRBJ2-1, with 12 bases lining up with TRBD2. After removal of 4 bases from V and 7 bases from J, the junction contained 5 bases not matched to a gene. Germline lookup yields CDR1 MNHEY and CDR2 SVGEGT. The CDR3 has 15 residues. CDR3: CASSSGLAGPNEQFF. CDR3 in DNA: TGTGCCAGCAGTTCGGGACTAGCGGGCCCAAATGAGCAGTTCTTC.

The chain employs TRBV2 and TRBJ2-1; D gene ambiguous. Germline V gene lookup returns CDR1 SNHLY and CDR2 FYNNEI. V was trimmed by 4 bases and J by 9 bases, leaving 13 bases between them. This CDR3 is built from 13 residues. CDR3 nucleotide sequence: TGTGCCAGCAGTGTTGGTCTCACGGCTGAGCAGTTCTTC. Translated, it gives CASSVGLTAEQFF. Using reference TRBV2 and TRBJ2-1 for the parts outside the CDR3, the full variable domain is EPEVTQTPSHQVTQMGQEVILRCVPISNHLYFYWYRQILGQKVEFLVSFYNNEISEKSEIFDDQFSVERPDGSNFTLKIRSTKLEDSAMYFCASSVGLTAEQFFGPGTRLTVL.

The J gene is TRBJ2-7, the V gene TRBV13; no firm D call. The germline V gene has CDR1 PRHDT and CDR2 FYEKMQ (reference sequence). The CDR3 is 15 residues long. V gave up 2 bases and J gave up 6 bases, with 17 bases separating them. The CDR3 DNA reads TGTGCCAGCAGCTTATACGACGGCCCCATGGGCGAGCAGTACTTC. Protein product: CASSLYDGPMGEQYF.

This chain connects TRBV13 to TRBJ2-7; either TRBD1 or TRBD2 may supply D (5 bases each). The CDR3 loop spans 13 amino acids. Looked up from germline, CDR1 is PRHDT and CDR2 is FYEKMQ (reference sequence). This CDR3 reads CASRGEPSYEQYF. CDR3 bases: TGTGCGTCGCGAGGGGAACCCTCCTACGAGCAGTACTTC. Drawing the rest from reference TRBV13 and TRBJ2-7, the complete variable domain is AAGVIQSPRHLIKEKRETATLKCYPIPRHDTVYWYQQGPGQDPQFLISFYEKMQSDKGSIPDRFSAQQFSDYHSELNMSSLELGDSALYFCASRGEPSYEQYFGPGTRLTVT.

The chain links TRBV9 to TRBJ1-2; D may be TRBD1 (5 bases). In germline, CDR1 is SGDLS, CDR2 YYNGEE. This CDR3 has 15 amino acids. The germline V and J ends were trimmed by 1 base and 4 bases, with 14 bases remaining between them. This chain's CDR3 is CASSVMAGRSYGYTF. CDR3 DNA: TGTGCCAGCAGCGTAATGGCGGGACGATCCTATGGCTACACCTTC.

The J gene is TRBJ2-6, the V gene TRBV19; D may be TRBD1 (5 bases). The V gene lost 5 bases and the J gene lost 0 bases, with 11 bases spanning the gap. This CDR3 is 16 amino acids long. From germline, CDR1 is LNHDA and CDR2 SQIVND (reference sequence). The DNA of the CDR3 is TGTGCCAGTAGTTCCCGACAGTCCTCTGGGGCCAACGTCCTGACTTTC. Amino acids: CASSSRQSSGANVLTF.

This chain uses TRBV7-8 with TRBJ2-7, with 7 bases identical to TRBD1. CDR1 is SGHVS, CDR2 FQNEAQ, per germline. CDR3 length: 12 residues. The V gene end was trimmed by 5 bases and the J gene end by 7 bases; junction bases not matched to a gene: 5. The DNA for the CDR3 is TGTGCCAGCAGCCCGACAGGGCGTGAGCAGTACTTC. As protein: CASSPTGREQYF.

The J gene is TRBJ2-6, the V gene TRBV7-2; TRBD1 aligns across 7 bases. V was pared by 5 bases and J by 9 bases, with 7 bases of the junction left unmatched. The CDR3 is made up of 14 amino acids. Germline V gene data show CDR1 as SGHTA and CDR2 as FQGNSA. The CDR3: CASSTRQGGNVLTF. The DNA for the CDR3 is TGTGCCAGCAGCACCCGACAGGGCGGCAACGTCCTGACTTTC.

The rearrangement uses TRBV30 and TRBJ2-6; D gene uncertain. Trimming took 2 bases from V and 0 from J, leaving 8 bases between them. This CDR3 is built from 15 residues. Germline V CDR1 and CDR2: GTSNPN, SVGIG (reference sequence). The CDR3 loop is CAWSLGNSGANVLTF. CDR3 bases: TGTGCCTGGAGTTTGGGGAACTCTGGGGCCAACGTCCTGACTTTC.

CDR3 DNA: TGTGCCAGCAGTTACCGTGGGGTCCAGGGAGATACGCAGTATTTT. Amino acids: CASSYRGVQGDTQYF. The gene calls are TRBV27 and TRBJ2-3; D is perhaps TRBD1 (5 bases). CDR1 is MNHEY and CDR2 is SMNVEV in the germline V gene (reference sequence). The CDR3 spans 15 residues. V lost 4 bases and J lost 5, with 16 bases in between.

The V and J genes are TRBV29-1 and TRBJ2-1, with 9 positions matching TRBD1. V shed 3 bases and J 4 bases; nucleotides not matched to a gene: 10. The CDR3 loop spans 16 amino acids. Germline CDR1 is SQVTM and CDR2 is ANQGSEA. Written as DNA, the CDR3 is TGCAGCGTTGAGCCGGGACAGGGTGGGAATTACAATGAGCAGTTCTTC. Translation gives CSVEPGQGGNYNEQFF.

V usage is TRBV3-1 (or the pseudogene TRBV3-2) and J usage is TRBJ1-2; D ambiguous. Germline V lookup: CDR1 LGHDT, CDR2 YNNKEL (reference sequence). Trimming removed 6 bases from V and 2 bases from J, with 10 bases in between. This CDR3 is 13 amino acids long. The CDR3 protein is CASSLDGNYGYTF. The CDR3 DNA follows: TGTGCCAGCAGTCTGGACGGAAACTATGGCTACACCTTC.

This clone has just one count. The V gene is TRBV2, the J gene TRBJ2-7; D is uncertain. Per germline, CDR1 SNHLY and CDR2 FYNNEI. V lost 4 bases and J 6 bases, leaving 13 bases between the germline ends. This CDR3 has 13 residues. The DNA for the CDR3 is TGTGCCAGCAGTGCCCTCGAAGTTATCGAGCAGTACTTC. This sequence encodes CASSALEVIEQYF.

This clone was counted a single time. Other DNA sequences from this sample encode an identical CDR3 as well. This chain connects TRBV5-1 to TRBJ2-6; 7 bases fit TRBD1. The CDR3 contains 15 residues. Trimming cost V 1 base and J 2 bases; bases outside gene matches: 0. CDR1 and CDR2 (germline): SGHRS, YFSETQ. CDR3 loop: CASSLTGAGANVLTF. The CDR3 DNA follows: TGCGCCAGCAGCTTGACAGGGGCTGGGGCCAACGTCCTGACTTTC.